One and the same sample provided the 2 T cell receptor beta chains below, sequenced in a study of T cell responses to AZD1222 COVID-19 vaccine. The table came from immunoSEQ multiplex PCR; TCRdb's copy has only in-frame clones and leaves some out. The sample lists around 60,000 clones; about 81% were seen once. The sequenced sample was peripheral blood, obtained 28 days after the second AZD1222 dose. Receptors were obtained from an adult who received the AZD1222 COVID-19 vaccine.

The chain links TRBV6-5 to TRBJ1-2; the D gene is possibly TRBD1 (5 bases). Germline CDR1 MNHEY, CDR2 SVGAGI. Trimming took off 5 bases at V and 3 bases at J, with 13 bases between the two ends. The CDR3 runs to 14 residues. The CDR3 DNA reads TGTGCCAGCAGTAGCTATGGGGGGGACTATGGCTACACCTTC. It specifies CASSSYGGDYGYTF.

The J gene is TRBJ2-7, the V gene TRBV5-4; 8 nucleotides match TRBD2. This CDR3 comprises 17 residues. V shed 0 bases, J shed 2 bases, and the junction held 10 bases outside the gene matches. Germline V gives CDR1 SGHNT, CDR2 YYREEE (reference sequence). The CDR3: CASSLEFGREAPYEQYF. The CDR3 DNA is TGTGCCAGCAGCTTGGAGTTCGGGCGGGAGGCCCCCTACGAGCAGTACTTC.